Presented here are 21 T cell receptor beta chains from one specimen sequenced in a study of blood T cell repertoires in COVID-19. Sequencing used immunoSEQ multiplex PCR; TCRdb keeps in-frame clones, though not all of them. The sample lists over 75,000 clones, 75% to 85% occurring once. The source material was peripheral blood. All receptors come from a woman in her forties or fifties with acute or convalescent COVID-19.

The V gene is TRBV28, the J gene TRBJ2-7, with 7 bases fitting TRBD1. The V gene's germline CDR1 is MDHEN and CDR2 SYDVKM. This CDR3 is built from 14 residues. Unmatched junction bases numbered 7, after V lost 2 bases and J lost 6 bases. The CDR3 loop reads CASSLDRVVAEQYF. The CDR3 DNA reads as TGTGCCAGCAGTTTAGACAGGGTAGTCGCCGAGCAGTACTTC.

This clone was picked up a small number of times. This chain uses TRBV7-2 with TRBJ2-1; TRBD1 aligns across 8 bases. This CDR3 has 14 amino acids. The V gene end was trimmed by 5 bases and the J gene end by 12 bases; junction bases not matched to a gene: 12. The germline gives CDR1 SGHTA, CDR2 FQGNSA. The CDR3 DNA reads TGTGCCAGCAGCGCGATTTTACAGGGGGGCGGGCAGTTCTTC. Translating it yields CASSAILQGGGQFF.

This chain's CDR3 is CASSWIQGDKNIQYF. CDR3 coding DNA: TGTGCCAGCAGCTGGATACAGGGAGACAAAAACATTCAGTACTTC. J is TRBJ2-4 and V is TRBV5-6, with D perhaps TRBD1 (6 bases). V was trimmed by 3 bases and J by 3 bases, leaving 13 bases between them. Germline assignment: CDR1 SGHDT and CDR2 YYEEEE. This CDR3 is 15 amino acids long. The variable domain in full, with the rest retrieved from reference TRBV5-6 and TRBJ2-4, is DAGVTQSPTHLIKTRGQQVTLRCSPKSGHDTVSWYQQALGQGPQFIFQYYEEEERQRGNFPDRFSGHQFPNYSSELNVNALLLGDSALYLCASSWIQGDKNIQYFGAGTRLSVL.

The chain carries TRBV6-2 or TRBV6-3 and TRBJ2-7, with 9 bases fitting TRBD1. This CDR3 is 14 amino acids long. The V gene's germline CDR1 is MNHEY and CDR2 SVGEGT. Trimming at V came to 6 bases and at J to 2 bases, leaving 5 bases not matched to a gene. Here the CDR3 DNA reads TGTGCCAGCAGCCACAGACAGGGGGCCTACGAGCAGTACTTC. Translating gives CASSHRQGAYEQYF.

The gene calls are TRBV30 and TRBJ1-5, with D perhaps matching TRBD1 (5 bases). V was pared by 5 bases and J by 0 bases, with 8 bases between. Per the germline V gene, CDR1 is GTSNPN and CDR2 is SVGIG (reference sequence). This CDR3 region has 13 residues. CDR3 sequence (DNA): TGTGCCTGGGACACAGGTAGCAATCAGCCCCAGCATTTT. Translation gives CAWDTGSNQPQHF. Combining the CDR3 with reference TRBV30 and TRBJ1-5 gives the whole variable domain SQTIHQWPATLVQPVGSPLSLECTVEGTSNPNLYWYRQAAGRGLQLLFYSVGIGQISSEVPQNLSASRPQDRQFILSSKKLLLSDSGFYLCAWDTGSNQPQHFGDGTRLSIL.

The rearrangement links TRBV14 to TRBJ1-4, with 11 positions matching TRBD1. The CDR3 extends over 17 amino acids. The germline CDR1 and CDR2 sequences are SGHDN and FVKESK. With V trimmed by 1 base and J by 8 bases, 9 bases remained unmatched. This CDR3 is CASSQGTGGAWGEKLFF. CDR3 nucleotides: TGTGCCAGCAGCCAAGGGACAGGGGGCGCTTGGGGAGAAAAACTGTTTTTT.

This clone was seen a handful of times. This chain connects TRBV7-2 to TRBJ2-2; D is perhaps TRBD2 (5 bases). In germline, CDR1 is SGHTA, CDR2 FQGNSA. V was shortened by 4 bases and J by 5 bases, with 20 bases between the two germline ends. This CDR3 is built from 17 residues. The chain's CDR3 is CASSYDALGSGTGELFF. In DNA form, the CDR3 reads TGTGCCAGCAGCTACGACGCTCTGGGGTCGGGGACCGGGGAGCTGTTTTTT.

The chain combines TRBV27 with TRBJ2-7; 7 nucleotides align to TRBD1. The CDR3 runs 13 residues. Losses at the gene ends were 9 bases for V and 4 bases for J; bases not matched to a gene: 9. Germline assignment: CDR1 MNHEY and CDR2 SMNVEV (reference sequence). The CDR3 nucleotides read TGTGCCAGGACGACAGGGTTGGGGTACGAGCAGTACTTC. This encodes CARTTGLGYEQYF.

V gene TRBV3-1 (or the pseudogene TRBV3-2) combines with J gene TRBJ1-4; TRBD1 matches at 9 bases. With V trimmed by 2 bases and J by 7 bases, 8 bases remained unmatched. This CDR3 spans 16 amino acids. Germline lookup yields CDR1 LGHDT and CDR2 YNNKEL (reference sequence). In nucleotides, the CDR3 is TGTGCCAGCAGCCAAAGGAACAGGGGGCATAGTGAAAAACTGTTTTTT. It encodes CASSQRNRGHSEKLFF.

The chain carries TRBV29-1 and TRBJ1-5; 7 nucleotides agree with TRBD1. CDR1 and CDR2 (germline): SQVTM, ANQGSEA. CDR3 size: 13 residues. V shed 7 bases, J shed 7 bases, and the junction held 10 bases outside the gene matches. CDR3 sequence (DNA): TGCAGCGGCTCCGAGGGGGCGGGGCAGCCCCAGCATTTT. Translated: CSGSEGAGQPQHF.

The gene calls are TRBV27 and TRBJ1-4, with 9 bases that match TRBD1. With 4 bases clipped from V and 5 bases from J, the junction kept 5 bases outside the gene matches. Germline values: CDR1 MNHEY, CDR2 SMNVEV (reference sequence). The CDR3 is 15 residues long. The CDR3 region has the DNA TGTGCCAGCAGTTCCTCGACAGGGGGGAATGAAAAACTGTTTTTT. It encodes CASSSSTGGNEKLFF.

The V call is TRBV19, the J call TRBJ2-2; TRBD2 is a possible D gene (5 bases). The CDR3 extends over 13 amino acids. V was pared by 3 bases and J by 7 bases, with 9 bases between. Looked up from germline, CDR1 is LNHDA and CDR2 is SQIVND (reference sequence). This CDR3 reads CASSIEGIGELFF. CDR3 in DNA: TGTGCCAGTAGTATTGAGGGTATCGGGGAGCTGTTTTTT.

The gene calls are TRBV5-4 and TRBJ2-1; 9 nucleotides match TRBD1. V lost 7 bases, J lost 7 bases, and 9 bases stayed unmatched. The CDR3 loop spans 14 amino acids. Germline CDR1 reads SGHNT; CDR2 reads YYREEE (reference sequence). This CDR3 is CASGRDRALNEQFF. DNA of the CDR3: TGTGCCAGCGGCCGGGACAGGGCTTTGAATGAGCAGTTCTTC.

The chain is built from TRBV30 and TRBJ1-1, with no clear D. V was shortened by 4 bases and J by 6 bases, with 18 bases between the two germline ends. This CDR3 spans 14 amino acids. Germline loops: CDR1 GTSNPN, CDR2 SVGIG (reference sequence). The CDR3 region is CAWKEREYIPEAFF. Written as DNA, the CDR3 is TGTGCCTGGAAGGAAAGGGAGTATATCCCTGAAGCTTTCTTT.

This chain connects TRBV3-1 (or the pseudogene TRBV3-2) to TRBJ1-1; 7 bases agree with TRBD1. Looked up from germline, CDR1 is LGHDT and CDR2 is YNNKEL (reference sequence). After removal of 6 bases from V and 4 bases from J, the junction contained 8 bases not matched to a gene. CDR3 length equals 14 residues. DNA of the CDR3: TGTGCCAGCAGGGCCCGGGACAGAACCACTGAAGCTTTCTTT. Translated, it gives CASRARDRTTEAFF.

This chain connects TRBV5-5 to TRBJ2-1; D perhaps matches TRBD2 (5 bases). V was pared by 4 bases and J by 12 bases, with 20 bases between. In germline, CDR1 is SGHKS, CDR2 YYEKEE (reference sequence). The CDR3 is made up of 14 amino acids. The DNA of the CDR3 is TGTGCCAGCAGCCCGAGTCTGGGGATCGGAGGGCAGTTCTTC. Amino acids: CASSPSLGIGGQFF.

This rearrangement joins TRBV7-6 to TRBJ2-7, with 7 bases matching TRBD2. The CDR3 runs to 15 residues. The V gene's germline CDR1 is SGHVS and CDR2 FNYEAQ. Trimming removed 3 bases from V and 2 bases from J; junction bases left unmatched: 7. CDR3 protein: CASSLGRVTAYEQYF. DNA for the CDR3: TGTGCCAGCAGCTTGGGGAGGGTAACAGCCTACGAGCAGTACTTC.

This chain links TRBV5-4 with TRBJ2-5; TRBD2 might be the D (7 bases). This CDR3 has 15 residues. From germline, CDR1 is SGHNT and CDR2 YYREEE (reference sequence). Trimming pared 4 bases from V and 7 bases from J, leaving 20 bases between. The CDR3 coding sequence is TGTGCCAGCAGCGAGGGGGGGCCCCACGGAGTGACCCAGTACTTC. It translates to CASSEGGPHGVTQYF.

This clone was recorded only once. This chain uses TRBV4-3 with TRBJ2-7; 7 positions match TRBD2. Germline V gene data show CDR1 as LGHNA and CDR2 as YSLEER. Trimming removed 5 bases from V and 1 base from J; junction bases left unmatched: 5. The CDR3 has 14 residues. CDR3 residues: CASSFGLVSYEQYF. The CDR3 DNA reads TGCGCCAGCAGCTTCGGACTAGTTTCCTACGAGCAGTACTTC.

The rearrangement links TRBV9 to TRBJ2-2; D not certain. The germline V gene has CDR1 SGDLS and CDR2 YYNGEE. V lost 1 base and J 0 bases, leaving 7 bases between the germline ends. This CDR3 region has 15 residues. CDR3 sequence reads: CASSVLDTNTGELFF. In nucleotides, the CDR3 is TGTGCCAGCAGCGTATTAGATACGAACACCGGGGAGCTGTTTTTT.

This clone appeared once. The chain joins TRBV7-9 to TRBJ2-7; 9 nucleotides match TRBD1. The CDR3 has 16 residues. J lost 5 bases, V lost 0 bases, and 8 bases had no gene match. Germline assignment: CDR1 SEHNR and CDR2 FQNEAQ (reference sequence). CDR3 protein: CASSLAGTGSKDEQYF. The CDR3 coding sequence is TGTGCCAGCAGCTTAGCGGGGACAGGGAGCAAGGACGAGCAGTACTTC.